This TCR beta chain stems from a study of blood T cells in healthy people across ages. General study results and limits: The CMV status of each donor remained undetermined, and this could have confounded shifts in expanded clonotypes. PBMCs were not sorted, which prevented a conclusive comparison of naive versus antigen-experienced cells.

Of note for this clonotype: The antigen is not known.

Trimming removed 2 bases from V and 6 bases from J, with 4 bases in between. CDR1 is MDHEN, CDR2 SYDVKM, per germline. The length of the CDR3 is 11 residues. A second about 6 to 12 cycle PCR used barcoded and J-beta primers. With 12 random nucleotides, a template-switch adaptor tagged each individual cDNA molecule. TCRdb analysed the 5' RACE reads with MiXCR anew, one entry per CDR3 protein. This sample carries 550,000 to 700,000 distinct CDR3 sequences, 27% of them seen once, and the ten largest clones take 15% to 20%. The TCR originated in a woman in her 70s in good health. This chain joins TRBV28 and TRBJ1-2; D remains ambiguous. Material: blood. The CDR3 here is CASSLTHGYTF. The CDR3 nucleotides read TGTGCCAGCAGTTTAACACATGGCTACACCTTC.